The sequence of this T cell receptor (beta chain) was determined in a study of blood T cell repertoires in COVID-19. Across the whole study: The analysed material was cDNA or gDNA that came from T cells, B-cell-depleted T cells, or PBMCs.

Under the authors' procedure: From reference gene primer amplification, estimates of nucleated cell counts were derived. Assay: immunoSEQ multiplex PCR; the TCRdb copy retains only in-frame clones and omits some. Clone size and the V and J calls come from that table; the DNA yielded D and trimming. The sample has about 250,000 clones, 65% to 90% seen once. This CDR3 is 14 amino acids long. V was trimmed by 3 bases and J by 4 bases, leaving 12 bases between them. Per germline, CDR1 MNHEY and CDR2 SMNVEV (reference sequence). The source of this sequence is a man aged 18 to 30 who had recovered from COVID-19. Sequenced: PBMCs or T cells enriched from blood (not recorded which). This sequence joins TRBV27 and TRBJ1-1; D unclear. Here the CDR3 reads CASSFLGSSTEAFF. CDR3 nucleotide sequence: TGTGCCAGCAGTTTTCTTGGTTCGAGCACTGAAGCTTTCTTT.